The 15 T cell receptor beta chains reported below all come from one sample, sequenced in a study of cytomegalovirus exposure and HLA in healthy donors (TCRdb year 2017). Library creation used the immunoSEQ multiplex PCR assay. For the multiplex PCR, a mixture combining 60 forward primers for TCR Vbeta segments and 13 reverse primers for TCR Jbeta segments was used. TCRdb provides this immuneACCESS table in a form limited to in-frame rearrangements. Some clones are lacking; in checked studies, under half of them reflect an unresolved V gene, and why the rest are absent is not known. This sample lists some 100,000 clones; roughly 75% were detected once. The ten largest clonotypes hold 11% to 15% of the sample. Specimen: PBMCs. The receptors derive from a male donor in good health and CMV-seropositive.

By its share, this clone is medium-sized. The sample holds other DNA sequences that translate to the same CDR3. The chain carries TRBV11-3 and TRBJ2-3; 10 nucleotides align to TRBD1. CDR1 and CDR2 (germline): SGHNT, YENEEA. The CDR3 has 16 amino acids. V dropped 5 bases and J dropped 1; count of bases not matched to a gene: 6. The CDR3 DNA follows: TGTGCCAGCAGCGACCGGACAGGGGGGCGCACAGATACGCAGTATTTT. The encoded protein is CASSDRTGGRTDTQYF.

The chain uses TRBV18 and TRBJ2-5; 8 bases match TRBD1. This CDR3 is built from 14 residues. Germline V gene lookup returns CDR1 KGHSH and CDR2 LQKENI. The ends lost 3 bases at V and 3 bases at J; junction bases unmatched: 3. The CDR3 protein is CASSPGQAEETQYF. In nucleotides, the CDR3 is TGTGCCAGCTCACCGGGACAGGCGGAAGAGACCCAGTACTTC.

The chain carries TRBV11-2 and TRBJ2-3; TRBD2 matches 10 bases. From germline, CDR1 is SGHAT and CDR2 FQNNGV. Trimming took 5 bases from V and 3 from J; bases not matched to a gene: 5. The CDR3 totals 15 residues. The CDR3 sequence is CASSSNSGGTDTQYF. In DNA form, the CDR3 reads TGTGCCAGCAGCAGTAATAGCGGGGGGACAGATACGCAGTATTTT.

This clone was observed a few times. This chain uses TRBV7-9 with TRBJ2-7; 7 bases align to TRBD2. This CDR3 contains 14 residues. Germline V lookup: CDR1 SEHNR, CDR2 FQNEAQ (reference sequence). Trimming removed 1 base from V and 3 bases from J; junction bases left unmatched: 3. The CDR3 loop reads CASSLGGSFYEQYF. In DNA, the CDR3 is TGTGCCAGCAGCTTAGGCGGGAGTTTCTACGAGCAGTACTTC.

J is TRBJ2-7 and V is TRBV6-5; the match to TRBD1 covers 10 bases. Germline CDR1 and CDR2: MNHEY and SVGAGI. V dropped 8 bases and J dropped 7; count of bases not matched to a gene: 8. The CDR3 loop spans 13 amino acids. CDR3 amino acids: CASGRDRGGEQYF. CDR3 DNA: TGTGCCAGCGGGAGGGACAGGGGAGGAGAGCAGTACTTC.

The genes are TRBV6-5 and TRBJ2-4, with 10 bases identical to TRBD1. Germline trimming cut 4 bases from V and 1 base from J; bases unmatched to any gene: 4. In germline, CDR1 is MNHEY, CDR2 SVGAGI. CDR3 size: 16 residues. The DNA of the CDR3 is TGTGCCAGCAGTTCCGTGACAGGGGGCGCCAAAAACATTCAGTACTTC. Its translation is CASSSVTGGAKNIQYF.

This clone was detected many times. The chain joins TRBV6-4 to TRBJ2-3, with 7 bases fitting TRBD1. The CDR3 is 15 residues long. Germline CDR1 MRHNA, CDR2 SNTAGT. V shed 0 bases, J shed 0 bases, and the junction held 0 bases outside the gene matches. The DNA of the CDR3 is TGTGCCAGCAGTGACTCACAGGGGAGCACAGATACGCAGTATTTT. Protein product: CASSDSQGSTDTQYF.

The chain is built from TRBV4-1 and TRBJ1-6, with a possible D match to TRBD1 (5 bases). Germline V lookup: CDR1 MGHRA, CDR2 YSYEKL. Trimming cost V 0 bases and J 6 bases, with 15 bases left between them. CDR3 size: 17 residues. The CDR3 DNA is TGCGCCAGCAGCCAAGATCGGGGGGGGTCTTCTAATTCACCCCTCCACTTT. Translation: CASSQDRGGSSNSPLHF.

As DNA, the CDR3 is TGTGCCAGCAGTTACCCAGGGATGAATACGCAGTATTTT. This translates into CASSYPGMNTQYF. The chain joins TRBV6-5 to TRBJ2-3; a possible D gene is TRBD1 (5 bases). V shed 2 bases and J shed 7 bases, with 10 bases lying between them. The germline CDR1 and CDR2 sequences are MNHEY and SVGAGI. The CDR3 runs 13 residues.

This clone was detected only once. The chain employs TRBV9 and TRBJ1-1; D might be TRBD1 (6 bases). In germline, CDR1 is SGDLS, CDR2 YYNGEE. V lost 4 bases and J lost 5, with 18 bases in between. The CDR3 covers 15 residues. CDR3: CASSSIGGAGTEAFF. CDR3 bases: TGTGCCAGCAGCTCCATTGGGGGGGCGGGGACTGAAGCTTTCTTT.

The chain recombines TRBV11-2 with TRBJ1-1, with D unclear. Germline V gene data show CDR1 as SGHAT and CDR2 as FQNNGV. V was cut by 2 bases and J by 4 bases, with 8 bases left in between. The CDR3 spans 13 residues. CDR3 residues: CASSLHSSTEAFF. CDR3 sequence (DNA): TGTGCCAGCAGCTTACATAGCAGCACTGAAGCTTTCTTT.

CDR3 coding DNA: TGTGCCAGCAGTGAAGGTAGCGGGGGTCCCTACGAGCAGTACTTC. It encodes CASSEGSGGPYEQYF. The V gene is TRBV6-1, the J gene TRBJ2-7, with 9 bases that match TRBD2. Losses at the gene ends were 1 base for V and 2 bases for J; bases not matched to a gene: 3. Germline CDR1 MNHNS, CDR2 SASEGT. This CDR3 region has 15 residues.

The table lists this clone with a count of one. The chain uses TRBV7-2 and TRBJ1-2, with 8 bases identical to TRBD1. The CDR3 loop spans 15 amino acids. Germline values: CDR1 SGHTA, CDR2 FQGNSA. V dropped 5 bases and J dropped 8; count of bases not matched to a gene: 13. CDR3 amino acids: CASSARTGSHQGYTF. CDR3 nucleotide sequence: TGTGCCAGCAGCGCCAGGACAGGGTCGCATCAGGGCTACACCTTC.

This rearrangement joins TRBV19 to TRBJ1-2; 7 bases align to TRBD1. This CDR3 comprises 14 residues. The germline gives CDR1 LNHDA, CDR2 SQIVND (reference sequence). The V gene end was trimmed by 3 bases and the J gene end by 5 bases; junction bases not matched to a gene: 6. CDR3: CASSMQGVSYGYTF. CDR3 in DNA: TGTGCCAGTAGTATGCAGGGGGTTTCGTATGGCTACACCTTC. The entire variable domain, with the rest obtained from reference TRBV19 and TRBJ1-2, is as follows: DGGITQSPKYLFRKEGQNVTLSCEQNLNHDAMYWYRQDPGQGLRLIYYSQIVNDFQKGDIAEGYSVSREKKESFPLTVTSAQKNPTAFYLCASSMQGVSYGYTFGSGTRLTVV.

The CDR3 sequence is CASSWGTVYEQYF. The DNA of the CDR3 is TGTGCCAGCAGCTGGGGGACAGTCTACGAGCAGTACTTC. The V call is TRBV5-5, the J call TRBJ2-7; 7 bases fit TRBD1. With V trimmed by 3 bases and J by 3 bases, 3 bases remained unmatched. CDR1 SGHKS and CDR2 YYEKEE come from the germline V gene (reference sequence). There are 13 residues in the CDR3.